This entry concerns a single T cell receptor beta chain. Antigen unknown. Gene names follow the mouse nomenclature. The read halts 4 residues ahead of the CDR3 end, with the missing end drawn from the germline J gene. The sample carries other DNA sequences with the same CDR3. This CDR3 is built from 13 residues. CDR1 NNHNN and CDR2 SYGAGS come from the germline V gene (reference sequence). This sample was included in a study of CD8+ T cells in alopecia areata. As for the study in general: Female C3H/HeJ mice aged roughly 6-11 weeks received skin from approximately 6-13-month-old C3H/HeJ donors with spontaneous alopecia. Whole-study results and caveats: Across lesional scalp, and particularly alopecia totalis/universalis, clonality surpassed that of normal scalp.

Scientists pooled cutaneous lymph node cells and sorted them on CD4, CD8alpha, NKG2D, NKG2ACE and other markers. The sequencing template was cDNA reverse transcribed from extracted RNA. Measured with immunoSEQ multiplex PCR; TCRdb has only the in-frame clones, and not every one. The data show about 300,000 clones, none appearing only once, with 1.2% held by the ten largest. This sequence was found in a C3H/HeJ mouse with alopecia areata. The strain bears MHC haplotype H2-k. The rearrangement joins TRBV13-2 to TRBJ2-7; 7 nucleotides match TRBD2. The sequenced sample was CD4+ T cells sorted from a lymph node. Partial CDR3 DNA: TGTGCCAGCGGTGATCCTGGGGGATAT. It yields the protein CASGDPGGY. The whole CDR3 sequence reads CASGDPGGYEQYF.